This TCR beta chain came from a study of lymphopenia after photon versus proton radiotherapy (dated by TCRdb to the late 2010s). General notes on the study: In patients with gastrointestinal tumors who developed high-grade lymphopenia, the study compared the immunological effects of photon radiation therapy with those of proton radiation therapy. The cohort comprised 15 to 20 patients with gastrointestinal tumors who received either photon or proton therapy and then developed lymphopenia. The study was designed to characterize how the impact on the immune system differs between the two radiation modalities.

What the study reported, not specific to this receptor: After the lymphocyte count nadir, oligoclonal expansion, especially of CD8+ Temra cells, was observed in photon-treated repertoires, and the drop in diversity was driven by this expansion. Proton-treated patients stayed relatively stable during treatment, while photon-treated patients lost naive T cells and TCR diversity and gained effector/memory populations. The survival association was examined only in patients who died, and the authors described better survival with proton therapy as a possibility, not as a demonstrated result. Across the cohort, an inverse correlation was found between a larger post-nadir drop in TCR diversity and overall survival time among patients who died.

The library was made by the immunoSEQ multiplex PCR assay. Deep sequencing of rearranged TCR beta loci, alongside multiparametric flow cytometry, was used to profile T cell repertoires. TCRdb stores this immuneACCESS table with in-frame sequences only. Part of the clones is absent; in the studies checked, under half of the shortfall reflects unresolved V genes, and no reason is known for the rest. Counted in this sample were 150,000 to 200,000 clones; around 85% of them appeared once. The ten largest clonotypes hold roughly 4.7% of the sample. The CDR3, from cysteine to phenylalanine, totals 14 residues. The entry retains the CDR3 DNA only, 42 bases that are in frame from base 1. The germline V gene provides CDR1 KGHSH and CDR2 LQKENI. At the junction V is shortened by 3 bases and J by 7 bases, with 13 bases in between. Notes on this clone: The target of this receptor is not known. Nothing much larger sits one base from this clone, and base qualities are not available.

Material: peripheral blood, obtained from a patient treated with photon-based radiotherapy. The rearranged segments are TRBV18 and TRBJ2-1; no D gene call is confident. This clonotype was sampled from a man aged 45-60 years with gastric cancer. The CDR3 protein is CASSPQKGTNEQFF. In nucleotide form, the sequence is TGTGCCAGCTCACCGCAAAAGGGAACTAATGAGCAGTTCTTC.